The 21 T cell receptor beta chains listed next were all sequenced from one sample in a study of tumor and adjacent non-tumor tissue in lung cancer. Three rounds of nested PCR, following a modified ARM-PCR protocol, produced the TCRbeta library. TCRdb redid the calling of the multiplex PCR reads with MiXCR, one entry per CDR3 protein. The table includes 85,000 to 130,000 distinct CDR3 sequences, more than 55% detected once. No cell sorting was done before RNA was extracted from the tissue. This non-tumor lung sample came from over 3 cm beyond the tumor edge. Sequences were obtained from distant non-tumor lung tissue. The source is a man aged 30 to 39 with non-small cell lung cancer.

This clonotype was detected a few times. Germline is not matched at one junction end, which may reflect a read error. This rearrangement joins TRBV5-1 to TRBJ1-1; D unclear. The CDR3 has 13 residues. Germline V gives CDR1 SGHRS, CDR2 YFSETQ. For the CDR3, the DNA is TGCGCCAGCAGCTTGTCCAGGAACACTGAAGCTTACTTT. This translates into CASSLSRNTEAYF.

Turning to this clonotype: Sequence at one end of the junction differs from germline and may be a read error. V is TRBV11-1 and J is TRBJ1-1, with D unresolved. The germline V gene has CDR1 SGHAT and CDR2 FQDESV (reference sequence). The CDR3 has 14 amino acids. The CDR3 DNA follows: TGTGCCAACAGCTGGATAGTTGTGAACACTGAAGCTTTTTTT. The encoded protein is CANSWIVVNTEAFF.

With regard to this clonotype: The junction shows a germline mismatch at one end, possibly a read error. CDR3 sequence (DNA): TGTGCCAGCAGCTTCGCTAGCGGGGCCAATGTGCAGTTCTTC. As protein: CASSFASGANVQFF. The chain links TRBV11-2 to TRBJ2-1, with TRBD2 matching 9 bases. The germline V gene has CDR1 SGHAT and CDR2 FQNNGV. This CDR3 is built from 14 residues.

CDR3 protein: CASSLGRNKQFF. The DNA of the CDR3 is TGTGCCAGCAGCTTAGGACGTAATAAGCAGTTCTTC. The rearrangement uses TRBV5-6 and TRBJ2-1; no reliable D call. Trimming stripped 2 bases from V and 11 bases from J, with 11 bases between. CDR3 length equals 12 residues. CDR1 SGHDT and CDR2 YYEEEE come from the germline V gene.

The chain employs TRBV20-1 and TRBJ2-1; the D gene is possibly TRBD1 (5 bases). V gave up 5 bases and J gave up 10 bases, with 15 bases separating them. Per germline, CDR1 DFQATT and CDR2 SNEGSKA (reference sequence). The CDR3 extends over 12 amino acids. In DNA, the CDR3 is TGCAGTGCTGACCTACAGGCAACCGAGCAGTTCTTC. As protein: CSADLQATEQFF.

There are many counts of this clonotype. This chain joins TRBV6-2 or TRBV6-3 and TRBJ1-1; D unclear. This CDR3 region has 13 residues. Trimming pared 6 bases from V and 1 base from J, leaving 9 bases between. Germline loops: CDR1 MNHEY, CDR2 SVGEGT. This CDR3 is CASSQTTNTEAFF. CDR3 in DNA: TGTGCCAGCAGCCAGACAACGAACACTGAAGCTTTCTTT.

Comments on this clonotype: One end of the junction fails to match germline, which may point to a read error. The chain recombines TRBV20-1 with TRBJ1-1, with 8 positions matching TRBD1. The CDR3 has 14 amino acids. Germline V gives CDR1 DFQATT, CDR2 SNEGSKA (reference sequence). The CDR3 bases are TGCAATGCTCGTCCGACAGGGGTGAACACTGAAGCTTTCTTT. Protein sequence: CNARPTGVNTEAFF.

Comments on this clonotype: A junction boundary mismatches the germline segment, possibly from a read error. The chain recombines TRBV6-2 or TRBV6-3 with TRBJ2-4; 8 bases map to TRBD1. The CDR3 covers 14 residues. Germline V gene lookup returns CDR1 MNHEY and CDR2 SVGEGT. The CDR3: CASRTGGVKYIQYF. As DNA, the CDR3 is TGTGCCAGTCGCACAGGGGGTGTCAAATACATTCAGTACTTC.

As for this clonotype: At one boundary the junction diverges from the germline segment, which might be a read error. The J gene is TRBJ2-7, the V gene TRBV11-2; D might be TRBD2 (6 bases). The germline CDR1 and CDR2 sequences are SGHAT and FQNNGV. CDR3 size: 15 residues. The DNA of the CDR3 is TGTGCCAGCAGCTTCCCGAGAAGGGGACTCTTTCAGCACTACTTC. It yields the protein CASSFPRRGLFQHYF.

This clonotype was seen many times. The genes are TRBV5-4 and TRBJ2-5; 8 bases map to TRBD2. CDR3 size: 17 residues. The V and J ends lost 0 bases and 1 base, in that order; junction bases with no gene match: 8. Germline lookup yields CDR1 SGHNT and CDR2 YYREEE (reference sequence). The CDR3 loop reads CASSLGFAGGIQETQYF. The DNA for the CDR3 is TGTGCCAGCAGCTTGGGGTTCGCGGGGGGCATCCAAGAGACCCAGTACTTC.

As concerns this clonotype: Being one base from a much bigger clone, this may be a read error. CDR3: CSTSADFFQGTEAFF. The CDR3 DNA follows: TGCAGTACTTCCGCCGACTTTTTTCAGGGGACTGAAGCTTTCTTT. This chain joins TRBV20-1 and TRBJ1-1, with D possibly matching TRBD1 (6 bases). Trimming cost V 8 bases and J 5 bases, with 24 bases left between them. This CDR3 is built from 15 residues. Germline V lookup: CDR1 DFQATT, CDR2 SNEGSKA (reference sequence).

Comments on this clonotype: The CDR3 carries no conserved terminal phenylalanine or tryptophan, so it likely arises from a read error. The limits of the CDR3 on the DNA are not certain, so only TCRdb's listed CDR3 is given. This chain joins TRBV6-6 and TRBJ2-3; TRBD2, the table's D call, was not compared with the DNA. Germline V gene data show CDR1 as MNHNY and CDR2 as SVGAGI (reference sequence). The CDR3 length is 14 residues, termini included. This CDR3 reads CASSSAGSTDTQYS.

This clonotype was recorded many times. The V call is TRBV20-1, the J call TRBJ2-7; no clear D. This CDR3 spans 14 amino acids. Germline V CDR1 and CDR2: DFQATT, SNEGSKA (reference sequence). The V end was cut by 1 base, the J end by 0 bases, with 10 bases between. The CDR3 loop is CSARVSPASYEQYF. CDR3 nucleotide sequence: TGCAGTGCTAGAGTAAGTCCAGCCTCCTACGAGCAGTACTTC.

Worth noting for this clonotype: The junction differs from germline at one of its ends, possibly a read error. The V and J genes are TRBV11-2 and TRBJ2-3, with unresolved D. Germline V gene sequence: CDR1 SGHAT, CDR2 FQNNGV. This CDR3 spans 18 amino acids. The CDR3 protein is CANSPRHLHGVNTDTQYF. DNA of the CDR3: TGTGCCAACAGCCCGCGCCACCTACATGGGGTGAACACGGATACACAGTATTTT.

Worth noting for this clonotype: A much bigger clone sits one base away, suggesting this may be a read error. CDR3 sequence reads: CAISAGTGTAGEMFF. CDR3 DNA sequence: TGTGCCATCAGTGCCGGGACAGGGACCGCCGGGGAGATGTTTTTT. The rearrangement joins TRBV10-3 to TRBJ2-2; 9 bases line up with TRBD1. Germline CDR1 is ENHRY and CDR2 is SYGVKD. The CDR3 has 15 residues.

In this sample, this clonotype turned up a few times. One end of the junction does not line up with germline, which may come from a read error. The gene calls are TRBV11-2 and TRBJ2-2; weak D call: TRBD2 (5 bases). CDR3 length: 15 residues. CDR1 is SGHAT and CDR2 is FQNNGV in the germline V gene. In DNA, the CDR3 is TGTGCCAGCAGCCTTCAAATGGGTTCATCCGGGGAGCTGCTTTTT. It codes for CASSLQMGSSGELLF.

Worth noting for this clonotype: A read error may account for a junction end that differs from germline. The CDR3: CASSYSVGQGYLSSYNEQFF. Here the CDR3 DNA reads TGTGCTAGCAGTTACTCGGTGGGACAGGGCTACCTAAGCTCCTACAATGAACAGTTCTTC. The chain couples TRBV6-2 or TRBV6-3 to TRBJ2-1; 9 bases are a match to TRBD1. The germline CDR1 and CDR2 sequences are MNHEY and SVGEGT. The CDR3 has 20 amino acids.

This clonotype is classed as large. Written as DNA, the CDR3 is TGCGCCAGCAGCCAAGACCCAGGGGCATCCTACGAGCAGTACTTC. Translating gives CASSQDPGASYEQYF. The chain combines TRBV4-1 with TRBJ2-7, with TRBD1 as a possible D gene (6 bases). The V end lost 0 bases, the J end lost 1 base, and 10 bases lay between the germline ends. This CDR3 spans 15 amino acids. The germline gives CDR1 MGHRA, CDR2 YSYEKL.

Points on this clonotype: Likely a read error: the CDR3 ends without its conserved phenylalanine or tryptophan. The limits of the CDR3 on the DNA are not certain, so only TCRdb's listed CDR3 is given. The rearrangement links TRBV5-6 to TRBJ2-1; the D call of TRBD1 is as the table states it, not checked on the DNA. Germline values: CDR1 SGHDT, CDR2 YYEEEE. The CDR3 has 17 residues if both end residues are counted. The CDR3 spells CASSQDRGHFSYNEQFI.

To note about this clonotype: Sequence at one end of the junction differs from germline and may be a read error. The gene calls are TRBV6-5 and TRBJ1-2; D is undetermined. The germline CDR1 and CDR2 sequences are MNHEY and SVGAGI. This CDR3 is 13 amino acids long. CDR3 bases: TGTGTCAGCCCTTCCGGGGAGGACCATGGCTACACCTTC. This encodes CVSPSGEDHGYTF.

On this clonotype itself: One end of the junction is discordant with germline, which a read error may explain. The chain recombines TRBV6-6 with TRBJ1-4; D is unresolved. This CDR3 spans 14 amino acids. CDR1 is MNHNY, CDR2 SVGAGI, per germline (reference sequence). The DNA of the CDR3 is TGTGCCAGCAGTTACTGGAGGTCGGAAGAAAAACTGTCTTTT. The encoded protein is CASSYWRSEEKLSF.